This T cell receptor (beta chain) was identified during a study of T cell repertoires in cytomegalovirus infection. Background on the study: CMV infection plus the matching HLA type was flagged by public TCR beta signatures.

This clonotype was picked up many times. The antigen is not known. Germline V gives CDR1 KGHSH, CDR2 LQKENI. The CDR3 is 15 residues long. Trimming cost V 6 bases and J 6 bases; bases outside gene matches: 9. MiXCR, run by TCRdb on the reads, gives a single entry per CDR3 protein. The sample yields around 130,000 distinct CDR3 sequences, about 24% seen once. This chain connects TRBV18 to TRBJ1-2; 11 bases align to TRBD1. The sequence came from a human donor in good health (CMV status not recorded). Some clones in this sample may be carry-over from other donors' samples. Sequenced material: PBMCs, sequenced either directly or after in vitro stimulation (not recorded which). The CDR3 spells CASSSIGQGADGYTF. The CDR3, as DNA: TGTGCCAGCTCGTCCATTGGACAGGGGGCGGATGGCTACACCTTC. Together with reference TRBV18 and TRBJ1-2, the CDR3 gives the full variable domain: NAGVMQNPRHLVRRRGQEARLRCSPMKGHSHVYWYRQLPEEGLKFMVYLQKENIIDESGMPKERFSAEFPKEGPSILRIQQVVRGDSAAYFCASSSIGQGADGYTFGSGTRLTVV.